The TCR beta chain under discussion was sequenced for a study of T-cell reconstitution after alpha-beta-depleted transplantation in children. Germline values: CDR1 SGDLS, CDR2 YYNGEE. CDR3 length equals 14 residues. Losses at the gene ends were 4 bases for V and 2 bases for J; bases not matched to a gene: 6. At least ten counts were recorded for this clonotype. During its preparation, the TCRbeta library received unique molecular identifiers. TCRdb called the PCR reads again in MiXCR, with one record for every CDR3 protein. This table has some 300,000 distinct CDR3 sequences, around a tenth appearing once.

Specimen: PBMCs from the stem cell graft donor, collected from the stem cell graft. The sequence was collected from a human donor who donated a stem cell graft to a child with acute lymphoblastic leukemia. The chain recombines TRBV9 with TRBJ2-7; TRBD1 matches 7 bases. DNA of the CDR3: TGTGCCAGCAGCCACCGGGACAGTCCCTACGAGCAGTACTTC. This sequence encodes CASSHRDSPYEQYF.